This T cell receptor (beta chain) was recorded in a study of PD-L1 blockade in urothelial cancer. Study-wide background: Blood samples had a median of approximately 150,000 T cells, 75,000 or so unique TCRs, and clonality roughly 0.074.

Only in-frame clones appear in the TCRdb table, and some are missing; sequencing was by immunoSEQ multiplex PCR. The sample lists more than 60,000 clones, around nine tenths occurring once. Time point defined: peripheral blood 6 weeks after treatment start. For each patient, 1 to 8 samples were obtained, pretreatment and on-treatment. The ends lost 4 bases at V and 3 bases at J; junction bases unmatched: 5. The germline gives CDR1 LNHDA, CDR2 SQIVND (reference sequence). The CDR3 runs 15 residues. The sample was PBMCs, taken around atezolizumab (anti-PD-L1) treatment. This receptor was taken from a man aged 60-69 years with urothelial cancer. The chain carries TRBV19 and TRBJ2-1; 8 positions agree with TRBD1. CDR3 residues: CASSTVQGGYNEQFF. CDR3 DNA: TGTGCCAGTAGTACCGTACAGGGGGGCTACAATGAGCAGTTCTTC.